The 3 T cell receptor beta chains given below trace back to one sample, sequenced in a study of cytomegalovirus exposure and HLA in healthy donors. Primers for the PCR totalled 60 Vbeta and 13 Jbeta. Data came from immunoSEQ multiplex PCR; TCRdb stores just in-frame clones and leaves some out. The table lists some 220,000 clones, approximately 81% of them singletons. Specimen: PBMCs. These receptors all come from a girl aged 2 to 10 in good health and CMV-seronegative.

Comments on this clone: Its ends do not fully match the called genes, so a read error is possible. The CDR3 sequence: CSSSSTSGVNNEQFF. In DNA form, the CDR3 reads TGTTCCAGCAGCTCGACTAGCGGGGTAAACAATGAGCAGTTCTTC. The chain couples TRBV7-9 to TRBJ2-1, with 11 bases lining up with TRBD2. This CDR3 has 15 residues. Germline V gene sequence: CDR1 SEHNR, CDR2 FQNEAQ (reference sequence).

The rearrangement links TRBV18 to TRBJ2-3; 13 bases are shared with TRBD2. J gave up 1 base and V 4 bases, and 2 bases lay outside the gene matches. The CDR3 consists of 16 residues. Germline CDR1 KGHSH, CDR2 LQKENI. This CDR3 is CASSLGLAGGTDTQYF. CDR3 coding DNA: TGTGCCAGCTCACTCGGACTAGCGGGGGGCACAGATACGCAGTATTTT.

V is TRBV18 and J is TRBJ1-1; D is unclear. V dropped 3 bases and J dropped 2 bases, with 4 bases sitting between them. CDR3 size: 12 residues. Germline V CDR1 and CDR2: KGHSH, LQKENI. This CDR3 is CASSPGNTEAFF. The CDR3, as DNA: TGTGCCAGCTCACCGGGCAACACTGAAGCTTTCTTT.